These 12 T cell receptor beta chains originate from one sample sequenced in a study of identical twins. TCRdb analysed the 5' RACE reads with MiXCR anew, one entry per CDR3 protein. The table has roughly 770,000 distinct CDR3 sequences, 15% to 20% seen once; the top ten hold 13%. The sample was also reused in another study, on T cells expressing NK-cell markers.

Sequencing used PBMCs. Receptor source: a woman under 30 in good health.

V and J are TRBV5-6 and TRBJ2-1; D gene ambiguous. The CDR3 runs 15 residues. Trimming cost V 0 bases and J 4 bases, with 11 bases left between them. Germline CDR1 reads SGHDT; CDR2 reads YYEEEE. The CDR3 spells CASSLGPNRYNEQFF. CDR3 sequence (DNA): TGTGCCAGCAGCTTGGGACCTAACCGGTACAATGAGCAGTTCTTC.

This clonotype occurred many times. The J gene is TRBJ1-5, the V gene TRBV10-3, with no clear D. This CDR3 spans 12 amino acids. Trimming stripped 3 bases from V and 2 bases from J, with 2 bases between. Germline CDR1 is ENHRY and CDR2 is SYGVKD. CDR3 residues: CAISDGNQPQHF. In nucleotides, the CDR3 is TGTGCCATCAGTGACGGCAATCAGCCCCAGCATTTT.

The rearrangement links TRBV6-5 to TRBJ2-6; 7 nucleotides align to TRBD2. Germline CDR1 and CDR2: MNHEY and SVGAGI. V trimming: 8 bases; J trimming: 2 bases; junction bases outside the gene matches: 6. The CDR3 contains 15 residues. CDR3: CASCLSGAGANVLTF. The CDR3 DNA reads as TGTGCCAGCTGTTTGAGCGGGGCTGGGGCCAACGTCCTGACTTTC.

J is TRBJ1-1 and V is TRBV5-1; D remains unclear. Germline-derived CDR1 and CDR2 are SGHRS and YFSETQ. The V and J ends lost 3 bases and 1 base respectively, with 7 bases between them. The CDR3 contains 13 residues. For the CDR3, the DNA is TGCGCCAGCAGCTCACAAGCGAACACTGAAGCTTTCTTT. Residues: CASSSQANTEAFF.

This clonotype was recorded a few times. The J gene is TRBJ2-3, the V gene TRBV5-5; D remains ambiguous. Trimming removed 0 bases from V and 1 base from J, with 18 bases in between. The CDR3 consists of 18 residues. Germline-derived CDR1 and CDR2 are SGHKS and YYEKEE (reference sequence). The CDR3 DNA sequence: TGTGCCAGCAGCTTGGCCTTGTCCGGCACCCGGGGCACAGATACGCAGTATTTT. Protein product: CASSLALSGTRGTDTQYF. The full variable domain, in which reference TRBV5-5 and TRBJ2-3 provide the parts outside the CDR3, is DAGVTQSPTHLIKTRGQQVTLRCSPISGHKSVSWYQQVLGQGPQFIFQYYEKEERGRGNFPDRFSARQFPNYSSELNVNALLLGDSALYLCASSLALSGTRGTDTQYFGPGTRLTVL.

This clonotype was seen at least ten times. The rearrangement uses TRBV12-5 and TRBJ1-5; no reliable D call. This CDR3 comprises 13 residues. V lost 3 bases and J 5 bases, leaving 8 bases between the germline ends. CDR1 is LGHNT, CDR2 FRNRAP, per germline. This CDR3 is CASGLSRDQPQHF. DNA of the CDR3: TGTGCTAGTGGTTTAAGTCGGGATCAGCCCCAGCATTTT.

V gene TRBV6-1 combines with J gene TRBJ2-1; the D gene is possibly TRBD2 (6 bases). CDR3 length: 13 amino acids. Per the germline V gene, CDR1 is MNHNS and CDR2 is SASEGT. V dropped 5 bases and J dropped 10 bases, with 15 bases sitting between them. In DNA, the CDR3 is TGTGCCAGCAGTCGGGCCGGGGGTATGGAGCAGTTCTTC. This translates into CASSRAGGMEQFF.

The J gene is TRBJ2-4, the V gene TRBV30, with TRBD2 matching 7 bases. CDR3 length: 18 residues. Germline V gene sequence: CDR1 GTSNPN, CDR2 SVGIG (reference sequence). Trimming removed 5 bases from V and 0 bases from J; junction bases left unmatched: 16. CDR3 sequence (DNA): TGTGCCTGGGACCGTATAGCGGGCGACGTTATAGCCAAAAACATTCAGTACTTC. It translates to CAWDRIAGDVIAKNIQYF.

The rearrangement uses TRBV29-1 and TRBJ2-3; D is unclear. The CDR3 spans 10 residues. Looked up from germline, CDR1 is SQVTM and CDR2 is ANQGSEA. The CDR3 DNA follows: TGCGTCGGCCGGGCGGATACGCAGTATTTT. Encoded protein: CVGRADTQYF.

This chain connects TRBV2 to TRBJ2-1; the D is unclear. The germline V and J ends were trimmed by 2 bases and 9 bases, with 8 bases remaining between them. Germline CDR1 is SNHLY and CDR2 is FYNNEI. The CDR3 runs 12 residues. The CDR3 reads CASSELGTEQFF. The CDR3 nucleotides are TGTGCCAGCAGTGAATTGGGAACTGAGCAGTTCTTC.

V usage is TRBV7-2 and J usage is TRBJ1-2; 10 bases map to TRBD1. The J segment lost 5 bases and the V segment lost 7 bases, leaving 4 bases of the junction unmatched. Germline values: CDR1 SGHTA, CDR2 FQGNSA. The CDR3 covers 13 residues. The chain's CDR3 is CASTPDRGYGYTF. CDR3 DNA: TGTGCCAGCACCCCGGACAGGGGGTATGGCTACACCTTC.

This clonotype was recorded a few times. V gene TRBV29-1 combines with J gene TRBJ1-2, with a weak D call TRBD1 (5 bases). V was trimmed by 8 bases and J by 8 bases, leaving 18 bases between them. CDR1 and CDR2 (germline): SQVTM, ANQGSEA. The CDR3 loop spans 12 amino acids. CDR3 loop: CSHRVGDRGYTF. CDR3 DNA sequence: TGCAGCCACCGCGTGGGGGACCGGGGCTACACCTTC.